This TCR beta chain comes out of a study of CD8 T cells in ankylosing spondylitis. The study, taken as a whole, reports: Ankylosing spondylitis blood appeared to be characterized by a TCR beta motif of 8 or 9 highly homologous variants.

Each CDR3 protein gets one entry after TCRdb re-called the 5' RACE reads with MiXCR. Here the sample spans about 540,000 distinct CDR3 sequences, roughly 13% being singletons. In this sample, this clonotype turned up a few times. What it binds is unknown. Sequenced: blood, either unsorted or a sorted T cell fraction (not recorded which). The receptor comes from a male donor with ankylosing spondylitis.

For the CDR3, the DNA is TGCGCCAGCAGGATTTCGGGGGAGATGAACACTGAAGCTTTCTTT. It translates to CASRISGEMNTEAFF. This sequence joins TRBV5-1 and TRBJ1-1; perhaps TRBD1 as D (5 bases). V dropped 5 bases and J dropped 0 bases, with 14 bases sitting between them. Germline V CDR1 and CDR2: SGHRS, YFSETQ. This CDR3 is built from 15 residues.